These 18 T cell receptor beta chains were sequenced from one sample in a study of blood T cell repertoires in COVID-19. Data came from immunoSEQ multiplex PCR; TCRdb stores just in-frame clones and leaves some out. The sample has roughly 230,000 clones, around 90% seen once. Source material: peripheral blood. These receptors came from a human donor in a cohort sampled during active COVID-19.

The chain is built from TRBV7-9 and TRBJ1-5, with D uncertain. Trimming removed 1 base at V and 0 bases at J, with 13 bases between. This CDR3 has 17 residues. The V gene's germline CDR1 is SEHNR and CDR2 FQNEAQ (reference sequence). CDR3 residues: CASSLGRAEISNQPQHF. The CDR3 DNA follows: TGTGCCAGCAGCTTAGGGCGGGCAGAGATTAGCAATCAGCCCCAGCATTTT.

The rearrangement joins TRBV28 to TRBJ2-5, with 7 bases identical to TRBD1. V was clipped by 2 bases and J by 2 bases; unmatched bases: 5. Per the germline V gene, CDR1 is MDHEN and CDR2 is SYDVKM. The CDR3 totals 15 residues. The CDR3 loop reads CASSLGQGVQETQYF. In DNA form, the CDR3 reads TGTGCCAGCAGTTTAGGGCAGGGGGTTCAAGAGACCCAGTACTTC.

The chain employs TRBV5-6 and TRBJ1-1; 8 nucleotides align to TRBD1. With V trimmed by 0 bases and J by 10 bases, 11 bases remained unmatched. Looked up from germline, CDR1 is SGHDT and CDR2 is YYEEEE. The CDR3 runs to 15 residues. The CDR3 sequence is CASSLGARGREGAFF. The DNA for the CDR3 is TGTGCCAGCAGCTTGGGCGCCAGGGGGCGTGAAGGAGCTTTCTTT.

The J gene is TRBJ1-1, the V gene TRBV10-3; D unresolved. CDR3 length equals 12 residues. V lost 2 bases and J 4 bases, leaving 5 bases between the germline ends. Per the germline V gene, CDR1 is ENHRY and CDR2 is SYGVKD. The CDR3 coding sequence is TGTGCCATCAGTGAGGACACCACTGAAGCTTTCTTT. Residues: CAISEDTTEAFF.

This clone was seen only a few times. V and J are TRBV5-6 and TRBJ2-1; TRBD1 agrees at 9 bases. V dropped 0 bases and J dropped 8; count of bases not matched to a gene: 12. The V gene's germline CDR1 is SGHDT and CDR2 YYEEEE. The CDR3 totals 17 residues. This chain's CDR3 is CASSLGRTGALWHEQFF. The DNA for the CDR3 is TGTGCCAGCAGCTTGGGCAGGACAGGGGCACTTTGGCATGAGCAGTTCTTC.

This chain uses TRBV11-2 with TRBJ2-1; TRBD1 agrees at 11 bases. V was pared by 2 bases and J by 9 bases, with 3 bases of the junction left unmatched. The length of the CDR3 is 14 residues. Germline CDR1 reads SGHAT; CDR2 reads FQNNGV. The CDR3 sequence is CASSLRGTGGEQFF. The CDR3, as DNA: TGTGCCAGCAGCTTACGTGGGACAGGGGGTGAGCAGTTCTTC. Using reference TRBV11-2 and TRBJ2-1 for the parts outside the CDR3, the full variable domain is EAGVAQSPRYKIIEKRQSVAFWCNPISGHATLYWYQQILGQGPKLLIQFQNNGVVDDSQLPKDRFSAERLKGVDSTLKIQPAKLEDSAVYLCASSLRGTGGEQFFGPGTRLTVL.

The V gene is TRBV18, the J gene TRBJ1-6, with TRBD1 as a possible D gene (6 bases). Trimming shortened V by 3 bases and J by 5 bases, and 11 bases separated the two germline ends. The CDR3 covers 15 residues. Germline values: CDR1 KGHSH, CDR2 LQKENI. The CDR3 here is CASSPSAGDNSPLHF. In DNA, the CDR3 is TGTGCCAGCTCACCTTCGGCAGGGGATAATTCACCCCTCCACTTT.

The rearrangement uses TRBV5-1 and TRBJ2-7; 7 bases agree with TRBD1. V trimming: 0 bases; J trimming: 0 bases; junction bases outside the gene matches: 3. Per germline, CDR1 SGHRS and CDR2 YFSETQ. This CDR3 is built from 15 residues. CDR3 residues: CASSLEWDSSYEQYF. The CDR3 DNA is TGCGCCAGCAGCTTGGAGTGGGACAGCTCCTACGAGCAGTACTTC.

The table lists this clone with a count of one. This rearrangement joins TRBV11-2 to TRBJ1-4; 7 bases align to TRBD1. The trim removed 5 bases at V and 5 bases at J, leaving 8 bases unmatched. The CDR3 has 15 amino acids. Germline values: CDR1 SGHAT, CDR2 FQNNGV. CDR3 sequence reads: CASSPKGQPNEKLFF. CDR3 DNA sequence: TGTGCCAGCAGCCCTAAGGGACAGCCAAATGAAAAACTGTTTTTT.

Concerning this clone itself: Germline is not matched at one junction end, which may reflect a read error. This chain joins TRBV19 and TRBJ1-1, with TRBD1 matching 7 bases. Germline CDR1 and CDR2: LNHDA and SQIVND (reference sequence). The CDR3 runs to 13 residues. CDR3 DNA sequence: TGTGCCAGTAGCTCCGGGACAGTGGTATGGATGGGATTT. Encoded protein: CASSSGTVVWMGF. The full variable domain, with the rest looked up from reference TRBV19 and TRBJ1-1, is DGGITQSPKYLFRKEGQNVTLSCEQNLNHDAMYWYRQDPGQGLRLIYYSQIVNDFQKGDIAEGYSVSREKKESFPLTVTSAQKNPTAFYLCASSSGTVVWMGFGQGTRLTVV.

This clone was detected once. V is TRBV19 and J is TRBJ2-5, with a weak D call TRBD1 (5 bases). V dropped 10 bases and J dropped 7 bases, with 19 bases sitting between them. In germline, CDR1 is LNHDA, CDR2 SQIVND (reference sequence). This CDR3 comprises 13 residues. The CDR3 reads CATSIPGPGTQYF. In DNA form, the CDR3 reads TGTGCCACCAGTATCCCAGGGCCTGGGACCCAGTACTTC.

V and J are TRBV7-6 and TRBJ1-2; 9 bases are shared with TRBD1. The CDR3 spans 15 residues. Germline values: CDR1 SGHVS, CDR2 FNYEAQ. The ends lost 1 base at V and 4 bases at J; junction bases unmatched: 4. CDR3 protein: CASSLEWTGAYGYTF. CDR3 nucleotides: TGTGCCAGCAGCTTAGAATGGACAGGGGCCTATGGCTACACCTTC.

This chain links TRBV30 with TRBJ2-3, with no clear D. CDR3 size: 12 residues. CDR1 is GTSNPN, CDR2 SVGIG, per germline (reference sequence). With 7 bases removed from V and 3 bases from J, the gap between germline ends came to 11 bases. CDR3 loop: CALTYPTDTQYF. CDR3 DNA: TGTGCCTTAACCTACCCGACAGATACGCAGTATTTT.

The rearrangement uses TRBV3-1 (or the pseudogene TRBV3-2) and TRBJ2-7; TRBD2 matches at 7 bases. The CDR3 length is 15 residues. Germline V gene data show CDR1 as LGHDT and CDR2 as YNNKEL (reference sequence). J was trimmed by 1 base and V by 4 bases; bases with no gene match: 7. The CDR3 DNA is TGTGCCAGCAGCCCCCTTGGGGGGGAATCCTACGAGCAGTACTTC. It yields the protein CASSPLGGESYEQYF.

The CDR3 sequence: CASSGSPDRVYGVGYGYTF. In DNA form, the CDR3 reads TGCGCCAGCAGTGGTTCCCCCGACAGGGTGTATGGGGTCGGGTATGGCTACACCTTC. The chain employs TRBV10-1 and TRBJ1-2; TRBD1 matches 7 bases. V shed 4 bases, J shed 5 bases, and the junction held 22 bases outside the gene matches. Looked up from germline, CDR1 is WNHNN and CDR2 is SYGVQD (reference sequence). The CDR3 has 19 amino acids.

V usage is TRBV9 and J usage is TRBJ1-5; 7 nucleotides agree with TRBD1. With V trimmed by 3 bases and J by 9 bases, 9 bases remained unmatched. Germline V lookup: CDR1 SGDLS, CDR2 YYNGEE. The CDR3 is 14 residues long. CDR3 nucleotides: TGTGCCAGCAGCGCAAACAGGGGAACGGGGCCCCAGCATTTT. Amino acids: CASSANRGTGPQHF.

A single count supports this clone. The CDR3 loop reads CASSPSPARESSPLHF. Here the CDR3 DNA reads TGCGCCAGTTCCCCTTCTCCGGCCAGGGAATCCTCACCCCTCCACTTT. The chain uses TRBV4-1 and TRBJ1-6; D might be TRBD1 (5 bases). The germline CDR1 and CDR2 sequences are MGHRA and YSYEKL. V shed 9 bases and J shed 10 bases, with 25 bases lying between them. The CDR3 runs to 16 residues.

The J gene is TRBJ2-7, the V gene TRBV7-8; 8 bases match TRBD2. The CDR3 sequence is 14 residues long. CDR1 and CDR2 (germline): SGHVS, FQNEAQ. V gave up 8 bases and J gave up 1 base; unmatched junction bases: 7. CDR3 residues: CASAGGKGSYEQYF. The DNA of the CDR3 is TGTGCCAGCGCGGGAGGTAAAGGGTCCTACGAGCAGTACTTC.